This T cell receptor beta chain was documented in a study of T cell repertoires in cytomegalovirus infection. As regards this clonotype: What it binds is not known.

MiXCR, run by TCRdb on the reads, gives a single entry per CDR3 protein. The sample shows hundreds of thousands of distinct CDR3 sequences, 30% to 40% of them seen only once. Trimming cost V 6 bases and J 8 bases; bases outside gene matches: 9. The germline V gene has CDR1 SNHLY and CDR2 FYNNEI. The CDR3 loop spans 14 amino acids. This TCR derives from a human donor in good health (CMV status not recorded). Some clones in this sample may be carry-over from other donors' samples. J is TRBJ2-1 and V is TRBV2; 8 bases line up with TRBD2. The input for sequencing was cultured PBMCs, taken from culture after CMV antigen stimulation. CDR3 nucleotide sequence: TGTGCCAGCAGCCGTAGCGGGAACTTAGATGAGCAGTTCTTC. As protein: CASSRSGNLDEQFF.